This T cell receptor (beta chain) was profiled in a study of T cells in Graves' hyperthyroidism and ophthalmopathy. Whole-study results and caveats: Peripheral blood also featured most of the thyroid clonotypes expanded above 0.001.

Losses at the gene ends were 2 bases for V and 3 bases for J; bases not matched to a gene: 6. The CDR3 is 15 amino acids. Template material for amplifying TCR beta CDR3 regions consisted of RNA transcripts. In the first-round RT-PCR of the TCR CDR3, the HTBI primer set was used. From the multiplex PCR reads, TCRdb called clonotypes with MiXCR, one entry per CDR3 protein. This table has 300,000 to 400,000 distinct CDR3 sequences, roughly 18% appearing once. At least ten counts were recorded for this clonotype. What it binds is not known. The study left out patients who had uncontrolled infection, other autoimmune disease, pregnancy or lactation. PBMCs were sourced from about 10 ml fresh peripheral blood.

The gene calls are TRBV12-3 or TRBV12-4 and TRBJ2-5; 7 bases match TRBD2. This TCR was sampled from a woman between 45 and 65 years old with Graves' hyperthyroidism. Specimen: blood. CDR3 loop: CASSLQRGWEETQYF. DNA of the CDR3: TGTGCCAGCAGTTTACAGCGGGGCTGGGAAGAGACCCAGTACTTC.